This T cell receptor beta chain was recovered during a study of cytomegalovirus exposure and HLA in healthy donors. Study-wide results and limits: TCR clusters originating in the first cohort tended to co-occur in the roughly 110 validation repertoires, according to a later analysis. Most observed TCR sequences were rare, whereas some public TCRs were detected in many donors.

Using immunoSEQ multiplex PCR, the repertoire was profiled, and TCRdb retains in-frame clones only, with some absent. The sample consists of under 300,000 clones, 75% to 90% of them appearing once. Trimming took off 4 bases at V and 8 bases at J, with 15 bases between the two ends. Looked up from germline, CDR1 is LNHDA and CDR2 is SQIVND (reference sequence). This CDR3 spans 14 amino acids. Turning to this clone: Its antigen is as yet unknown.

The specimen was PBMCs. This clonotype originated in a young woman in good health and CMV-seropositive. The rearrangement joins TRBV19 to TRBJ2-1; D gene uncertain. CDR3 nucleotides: TGTGCCAGTAGTACCTTACCGGAGATCTATGAGCAGTTCTTC. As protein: CASSTLPEIYEQFF.